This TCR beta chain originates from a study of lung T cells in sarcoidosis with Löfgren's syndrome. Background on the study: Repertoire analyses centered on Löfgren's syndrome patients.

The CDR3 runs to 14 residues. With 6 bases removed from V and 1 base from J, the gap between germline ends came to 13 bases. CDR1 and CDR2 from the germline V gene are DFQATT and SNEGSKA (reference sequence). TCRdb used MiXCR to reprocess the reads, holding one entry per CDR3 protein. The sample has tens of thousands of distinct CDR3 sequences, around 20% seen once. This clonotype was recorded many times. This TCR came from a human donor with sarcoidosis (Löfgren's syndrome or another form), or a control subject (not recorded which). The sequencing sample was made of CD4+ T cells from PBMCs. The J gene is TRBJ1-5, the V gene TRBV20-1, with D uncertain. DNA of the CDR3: TGCAGTGCCAGTCAGGCAGGAAGCAATCAGCCCCAGCATTTT. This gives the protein CSASQAGSNQPQHF.